The rows below give T cell receptor beta chains drawn from one sample of a study of cytomegalovirus exposure and HLA in healthy donors. Clones were sequenced by immunoSEQ multiplex PCR, and TCRdb holds only the in-frame ones, with some missing. The sample yields 200,000 to 250,000 clones, roughly 75% seen once. The material sequenced was PBMCs. The receptors here all came from a woman in her 30s in good health and CMV-seronegative. CDR3s include the opening cysteine and the closing phenylalanine or tryptophan.

V	J	CDR3
TRBV7-2	TRBJ2-1	CASSSRTGSNYNEQFF
TRBV11-3	TRBJ2-6	CASSSHARGLGANVLTF
TRBV6-5	TRBJ2-7	CASSTTGFSIYEQYF
TRBV18	TRBJ1-6	CASSSDRVHDSPLHF
TRBV7-3	TRBJ2-1	CASSLRFSSYNEQFF
TRBV12-5	TRBJ2-4	CASGSFGGETNIQYF
TRBV5-6	TRBJ2-3	CASSQEAGGPDTQYF
TRBV5-4	TRBJ2-2	CASSSLAGGTGELFF
TRBV4-3	TRBJ2-7	CASSQGFSGIYEQYF
TRBV29-1	TRBJ2-1	CSVEHSGRAGEQFF
TRBV7-3	TRBJ2-4	CASSEGSGGPNIQYF
TRBV11-3	TRBJ1-6	CASSLQGTPLHF
TRBV19	TRBJ2-1	CASSILAGEGEQFF
TRBV2	TRBJ2-7	CASRQFNLKQYF
TRBV4-1	TRBJ2-2	CASRSGTGKAGELFF